This is a list of T cell receptor beta chains from one sample in a study of cytomegalovirus exposure and HLA in healthy donors. Assay: immunoSEQ multiplex PCR; the TCRdb copy retains only in-frame clones and omits some. Of 95,000 to 150,000 clones listed, roughly nine tenths are singletons. The source material was PBMCs. These receptors were taken from a woman in her late teens or twenties in good health and CMV-seronegative. Each CDR3 is given with its conserved first and last residue. D genes are given only for firm matches. The size entry is marked missing in some rows and otherwise reads once, few, many or a size class.

- TRBD1 TRBJ2-7 TRBV28 CAGQGQGGSYEQYF TGTGCCGGACAGGGACAAGGGGGCTCCTACGAGCAGTACTTC
- - TRBJ1-2 TRBV30 CAWSSARGYTF TGTGCCTGGAGTTCTGCTAGGGGCTACACCTTC
- - TRBJ2-1 TRBV4-2 CASSQDGPDEQFF TGTGCCAGCAGCCAAGATGGGCCCGATGAGCAGTTCTTC
- TRBD1 TRBJ1-6 TRBV6-6 CASRWDSSYNSPLHF TGTGCCAGCAGGTGGGACAGCTCCTATAATTCACCCCTCCACTTT
- - TRBJ2-3 TRBV29-1 CSVSGLPRDTQYF TGCAGCGTTTCGGGACTCCCTCGGGATACGCAGTATTTT
few TRBD1 TRBJ1-6 TRBV5-1 CASSFGDSNSPLHF TGCGCCAGCAGCTTTGGGGACAGTAATTCACCCCTCCACTTT
once - TRBJ2-7 TRBV7-2 CASSIGLKDYYEQYF TGTGCCAGCAGCATAGGGCTAAAGGACTATTACGAGCAGTACTTC
- - TRBJ1-4 TRBV5-1 CASSLGPSGTNEKLFF TGCGCCAGCAGCTTGGGTCCCTCAGGGACTAATGAAAAACTGTTTTTT
- TRBD2 TRBJ2-3 TRBV19 CASSIAGGTTSTDTQYF TGTGCCAGTAGTATAGCCGGAGGGACTACTTCCACAGATACGCAGTATTTT
once TRBD1 TRBJ2-2 TRBV10-3 CAIQWTGGIANTGELFF TGTGCCATCCAATGGACAGGGGGTATCGCGAACACCGGGGAGCTGTTTTTT
- TRBD1 TRBJ1-4 TRBV19 CASNPGQGDEKLFF TGTGCCAGTAACCCGGGACAGGGCGATGAAAAACTGTTTTTT
- TRBD2 TRBJ2-1 TRBV27 CASSSPSSGRALVYEQFF TGTGCCAGCAGTTCCCCCTCTAGCGGGAGGGCCCTTGTCTATGAGCAGTTCTTC
- - TRBJ1-2 TRBV13 CASSSSIGYYGYTF TGTGCCAGCAGCTCCTCCATCGGGTACTATGGCTACACCTTC
- - TRBJ1-2 TRBV30 CASEGGHYNGYTF TGTGCCTCAGAGGGGGGGCACTACAATGGCTACACCTTC
- - TRBJ1-6 TRBV2 CASTGQINSPLHF TGTGCCAGCACTGGACAAATTAATTCACCCCTCCACTTT
- - TRBJ2-1 TRBV30 CAWSVQDEQFF TGTGCCTGGAGTGTACAGGACGAGCAGTTCTTC
- - TRBJ1-5 TRBV15 CATSRDQTGSEPQHF TGTGCCACCAGCAGAGATCAGACTGGGTCAGAGCCCCAGCATTTT
once TRBD1 TRBJ1-4 TRBV4-3 CASSQDSGTGARKLFF TGCGCCAGCAGCCAAGATTCGGGTACAGGGGCGCGGAAACTGTTTTTT
- - TRBJ1-1 TRBV4-1 CASSQGGSGLNTEAFF TGCGCCAGCAGCCAAGGAGGTAGCGGATTGAACACTGAAGCTTTCTTT
- TRBD1 TRBJ2-5 TRBV28 CASSVDRGLETQYF TGTGCCAGCAGCGTAGACAGGGGTCTGGAGACCCAGTACTTC
- - TRBJ2-1 TRBV11-2 CASSLGGSSYNEQFF TGTGCCAGCAGCTTAGGTGGGAGCTCCTACAATGAGCAGTTCTTC
- - TRBJ1-2 TRBV7-9 CASSLGQERGYTF TGTGCCAGCAGCTTAGGACAAGAACGGGGCTACACCTTC
- TRBD1 TRBJ2-7 TRBV2 CASSEGTGEGYEQYF TGTGCCAGCAGTGAAGGGACAGGGGAGGGCTACGAGCAGTACTTC
- TRBD2 TRBJ2-4 TRBV28 CASTMGGISRAKNIQYF TGTGCCAGCACTATGGGGGGGATTTCGAGGGCCAAAAACATTCAGTACTTC
- - TRBJ2-1 TRBV5-1 CASSQTGSSYNEQFF TGCGCCAGCAGCCAAACAGGGAGCTCCTACAATGAGCAGTTCTTC
- - TRBJ2-1 TRBV6-1 CASSELNRVGGNEQFF TGTGCCAGCAGTGAATTGAACAGGGTGGGCGGGAATGAGCAGTTCTTC
- - TRBJ2-7 TRBV6-5 CASRRPGHGPYEQYF TGTGCCAGCAGGAGGCCGGGACACGGACCCTACGAGCAGTACTTC
- - TRBJ2-3 TRBV19 CASSIGDLTGILAFSTDTQYF TGTGCCAGTAGTATTGGGGACCTAACAGGGATCTTAGCGTTCAGCACAGATACGCAGTATTTT
- TRBD1 TRBJ2-3 TRBV7-2 CASSPGQGVTDTQYF TGTGCCAGCAGCCCCGGACAGGGGGTCACAGATACGCAGTATTTT
- - TRBJ2-5 TRBV6-1 CASSEAGGGETQYF TGTGCCAGCAGTGAAGCGGGAGGGGGAGAGACCCAGTACTTC
- TRBD1 TRBJ2-1 TRBV19 CASISRDRGNEQFF TGTGCCAGTATCTCCCGGGACAGGGGGAATGAGCAGTTCTTC
- - TRBJ2-5 TRBV4-1 CASSPLERVETQYF TGCGCCAGCAGCCCCCTGGAGCGCGTGGAGACCCAGTACTTC
- - TRBJ1-4 TRBV27 CASSLQGRPNEKLFF TGTGCCAGCAGTCTACAGGGTAGGCCTAATGAAAAACTGTTTTTT
- TRBD2 TRBJ2-3 TRBV5-6 CASRTRTSGSRIDTQYF TGTGCCAGCCGAACTAGGACTAGCGGGAGCCGTATAGATACGCAGTATTTT
- - TRBJ2-2 TRBV4-3 CASSHAAGLNTGELFF TGCGCCAGCAGCCATGCGGCGGGACTTAACACCGGGGAGCTGTTTTTT
- TRBD1 TRBJ2-1 TRBV15 CATSSGTGDNEQFF TGTGCCACCAGCAGCGGTACAGGGGACAATGAGCAGTTCTTC
- TRBD2 TRBJ2-3 TRBV20-1 CSARDHGLGYF TGCAGTGCTAGAGATCACGGACTAGGGTATTTT
- TRBD2 TRBJ2-2 TRBV4-2 CASSQDQRGSTGELFF TGTGCCAGCAGCCAAGACCAGCGGGGAAGCACCGGGGAGCTGTTTTTT
- - TRBJ1-4 TRBV27 CASSHRATNEKLFF TGTGCCAGCAGTCACAGAGCAACTAATGAAAAACTGTTTTTT
- TRBD1 TRBJ1-2 TRBV5-1 CASSQINRGADYGYTF TGCGCCAGCAGCCAAATAAACAGGGGAGCGGACTATGGCTACACCTTC
- TRBD1 TRBJ2-1 TRBV14 CASSQEGTGGLVCSYNEQFF TGTGCCAGCAGCCAAGAGGGGACAGGGGGTCTTGTTTGCTCCTACAATGAGCAGTTCTTC
- TRBD2 TRBJ2-1 TRBV19 CARPSGSLNEQFF TGTGCCAGACCTAGCGGTTCACTCAATGAGCAGTTCTTC
- TRBD2 TRBJ2-3 TRBV27 CASRILAGDGDTQYF TGTGCCAGCAGGATATTAGCGGGAGATGGGGATACGCAGTATTTT
- TRBD2 TRBJ2-7 TRBV6-1 CASSQTSGRASEQYF TGTGCCAGCAGTCAGACTAGCGGGAGGGCCTCCGAGCAGTACTTC
- TRBD1 TRBJ2-3 TRBV25-1 CASSDTTGTDSTDTQYF TGTGCCAGCAGTGACACAACCGGGACAGATAGCACAGATACGCAGTATTTT
- - TRBJ2-3 TRBV27 CASRWGSGSPDTQYF TGTGCCAGCAGGTGGGGATCGGGGTCCCCAGATACGCAGTATTTT
- - TRBJ2-3 TRBV11-2 CASSGGWKQTDTQYF TGTGCCAGCAGCGGGGGGTGGAAGCAGACAGATACGCAGTATTTT
once TRBD2 TRBJ2-3 TRBV9 CASSVASGSTDTQYF TGTGCCAGCAGCGTAGCTAGCGGAAGCACAGATACGCAGTATTTT
- TRBD2 TRBJ2-1 TRBV11-2 CASSLALAGDNEQFF TGTGCCAGCAGCTTAGCTCTAGCGGGAGACAATGAGCAGTTCTTC